This T cell receptor (beta chain) is drawn from a study of T cell repertoires in cytomegalovirus infection. Overall study: Based on public TCR beta signatures, there were indications of CMV infection and of a matching HLA type.

There are a few counts of this clonotype. Its antigen is undetermined. Via MiXCR, TCRdb re-called the reads, giving one row per CDR3 protein. The sample contains about 770,000 distinct CDR3 sequences, 25% to 35% of which appear only once. Notes on the study in general: Dominant in the ex vivo response were TCR beta clonotypes restricted by HLA-C and specific for CMV.

This sequence was found in a human donor in good health (CMV status not recorded). Some clones in this sample may be carry-over from other donors' samples. The starting material was cultured CD8+ T cells from PBMCs, obtained from culture after CMV antigen stimulation.

The CDR3: CASSYSTGEITTYNEQFF. The CDR3 DNA reads as TGTGCCAGCAGTTACTCGACCGGAGAAATAACCACATACAATGAGCAGTTCTTC. This chain joins TRBV6-5 and TRBJ2-1; D not resolved. Germline lookup yields CDR1 MNHEY and CDR2 SVGAGI. V lost 0 bases, J lost 4 bases, and 19 bases lay in between. CDR3 length equals 18 residues.